The 3 T cell receptor beta chains below come from one sample, sequenced in a study of T cells after yellow fever vaccination. TCRdb analysed the 5' RACE reads with MiXCR anew, one entry per CDR3 protein. The sample yields about 340,000 distinct CDR3 sequences, 3.5% to 4.5% seen once. This specimen was PBMCs, taken 5 days after the yellow fever booster vaccination. Every receptor here comes from a man aged 18 to 29 who received the YFV17D yellow fever vaccine.

A few counts support this clonotype. The chain uses TRBV7-2 and TRBJ2-7; 8 bases are a match to TRBD1. From germline, CDR1 is SGHTA and CDR2 FQGNSA. The CDR3 is 13 amino acids. The trim removed 5 bases at V and 6 bases at J, leaving 6 bases unmatched. The CDR3 DNA reads as TGTGCCAGCAGCCGGACAGGGTTTCGCGAGCAGTACTTC. Translating gives CASSRTGFREQYF.

This clonotype was found a few times. This sequence joins TRBV19 and TRBJ2-3, with D maybe TRBD1 (6 bases). The CDR3 contains 14 residues. CDR1 LNHDA and CDR2 SQIVND come from the germline V gene (reference sequence). V was pared by 6 bases and J by 6 bases, with 16 bases between. The CDR3 region has the DNA TGTGCCAGTAGGACGACAGGAGGTTTTGATACGCAGTATTTT. The encoded protein is CASRTTGGFDTQYF.

The sample holds a few counts of this clonotype. The CDR3 is CASSYSSSTPFPDTQYF. The CDR3 nucleotides are TGTGCCAGCAGTTACTCGAGTTCGACCCCTTTCCCAGATACGCAGTATTTT. The chain combines TRBV6-2 or TRBV6-3 with TRBJ2-3; D gene ambiguous. V lost 0 bases to trimming and J lost 4 bases, with 17 bases between them. Germline-derived CDR1 and CDR2 are MNHEY and SVGEGT. The length of the CDR3 is 17 residues.